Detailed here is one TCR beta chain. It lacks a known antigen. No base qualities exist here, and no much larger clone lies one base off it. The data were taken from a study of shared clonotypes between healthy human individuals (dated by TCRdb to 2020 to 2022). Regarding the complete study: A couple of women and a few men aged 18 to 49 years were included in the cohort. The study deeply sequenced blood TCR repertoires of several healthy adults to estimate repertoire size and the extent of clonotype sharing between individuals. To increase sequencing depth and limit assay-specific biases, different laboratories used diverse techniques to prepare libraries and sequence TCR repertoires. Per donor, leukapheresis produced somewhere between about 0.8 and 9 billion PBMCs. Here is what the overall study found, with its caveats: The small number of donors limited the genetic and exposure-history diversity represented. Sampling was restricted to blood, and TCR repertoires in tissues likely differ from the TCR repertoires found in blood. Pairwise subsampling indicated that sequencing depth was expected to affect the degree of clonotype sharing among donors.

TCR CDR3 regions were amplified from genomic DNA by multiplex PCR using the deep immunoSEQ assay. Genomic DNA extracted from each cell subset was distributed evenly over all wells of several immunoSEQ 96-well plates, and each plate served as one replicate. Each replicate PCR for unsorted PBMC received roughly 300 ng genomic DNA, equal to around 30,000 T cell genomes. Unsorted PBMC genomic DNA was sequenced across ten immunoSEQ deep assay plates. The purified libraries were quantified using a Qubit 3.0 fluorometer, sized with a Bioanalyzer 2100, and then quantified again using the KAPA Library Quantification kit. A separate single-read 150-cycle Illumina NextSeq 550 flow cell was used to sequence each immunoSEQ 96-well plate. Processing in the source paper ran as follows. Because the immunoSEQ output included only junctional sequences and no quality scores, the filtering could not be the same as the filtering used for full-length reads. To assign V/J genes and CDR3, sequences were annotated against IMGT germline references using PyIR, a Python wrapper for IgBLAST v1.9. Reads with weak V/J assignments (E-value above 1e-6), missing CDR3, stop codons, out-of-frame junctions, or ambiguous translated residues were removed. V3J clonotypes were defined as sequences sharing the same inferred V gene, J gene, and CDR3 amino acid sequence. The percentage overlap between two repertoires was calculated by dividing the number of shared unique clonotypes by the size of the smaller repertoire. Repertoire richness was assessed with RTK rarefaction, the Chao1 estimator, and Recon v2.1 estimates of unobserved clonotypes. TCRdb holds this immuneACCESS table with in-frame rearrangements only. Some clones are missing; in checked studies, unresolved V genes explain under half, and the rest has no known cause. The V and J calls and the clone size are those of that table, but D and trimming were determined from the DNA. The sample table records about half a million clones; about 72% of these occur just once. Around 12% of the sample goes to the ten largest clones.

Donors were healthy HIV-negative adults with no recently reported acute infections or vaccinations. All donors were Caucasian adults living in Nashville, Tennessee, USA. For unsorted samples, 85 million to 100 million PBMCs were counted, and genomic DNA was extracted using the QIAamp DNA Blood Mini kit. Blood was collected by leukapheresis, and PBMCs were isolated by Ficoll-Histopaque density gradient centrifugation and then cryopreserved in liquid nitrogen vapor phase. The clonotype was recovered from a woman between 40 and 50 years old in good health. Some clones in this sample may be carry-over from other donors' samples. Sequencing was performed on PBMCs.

The DNA reads as follows: TGCGCCAGCAGCCCCGCTAGCGGGAGGGTGGGGGAGCAGTACTTC. Translated, it gives CASSPASGRVGEQYF. The chain is assembled from TRBV4-1 and TRBJ2-7; 12 of the junction bases match TRBD2. The junction shows trimming of 4 bases on V and 7 bases on J, and the gene matches do not reach 8 bases of it. CDR1 is given as MGHRA and CDR2 as YSYEKL, both from the germline V gene. Taken from cysteine to phenylalanine, the CDR3 has 15 residues. The read is trimmed to its CDR3 DNA, 45 bases read in frame from base 1.